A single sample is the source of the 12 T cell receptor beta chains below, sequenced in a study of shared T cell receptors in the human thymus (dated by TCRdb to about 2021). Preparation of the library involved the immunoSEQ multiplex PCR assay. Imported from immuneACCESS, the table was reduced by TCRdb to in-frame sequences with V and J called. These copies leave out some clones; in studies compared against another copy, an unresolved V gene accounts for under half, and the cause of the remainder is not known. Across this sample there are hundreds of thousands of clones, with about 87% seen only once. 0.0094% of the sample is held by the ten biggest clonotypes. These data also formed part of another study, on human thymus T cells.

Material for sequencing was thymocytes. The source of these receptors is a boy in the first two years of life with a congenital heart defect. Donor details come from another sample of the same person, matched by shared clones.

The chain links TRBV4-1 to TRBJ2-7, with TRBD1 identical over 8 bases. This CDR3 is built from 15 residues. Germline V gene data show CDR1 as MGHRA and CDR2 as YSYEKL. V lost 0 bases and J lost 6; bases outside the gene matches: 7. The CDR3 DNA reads TGCGCCAGCAGCCAAGAGGGGGACAGGTGGGCCGAGCAGTACTTC. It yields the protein CASSQEGDRWAEQYF.

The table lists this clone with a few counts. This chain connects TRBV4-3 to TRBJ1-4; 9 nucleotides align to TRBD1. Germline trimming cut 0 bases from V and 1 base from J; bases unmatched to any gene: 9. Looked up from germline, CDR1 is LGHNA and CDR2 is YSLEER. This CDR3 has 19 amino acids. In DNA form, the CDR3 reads TGCGCCAGCAGCCAAGATCTAACAGGGGGCGATATAACTAATGAAAAACTGTTTTTT. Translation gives CASSQDLTGGDITNEKLFF.

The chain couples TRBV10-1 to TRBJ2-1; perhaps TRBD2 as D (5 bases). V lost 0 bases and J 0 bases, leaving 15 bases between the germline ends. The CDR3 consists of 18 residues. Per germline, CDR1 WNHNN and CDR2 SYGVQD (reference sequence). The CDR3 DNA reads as TGCGCCAGCAGTGAGTCGACTTGGGAGACTCCCTCCTACAATGAGCAGTTCTTC. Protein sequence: CASSESTWETPSYNEQFF.

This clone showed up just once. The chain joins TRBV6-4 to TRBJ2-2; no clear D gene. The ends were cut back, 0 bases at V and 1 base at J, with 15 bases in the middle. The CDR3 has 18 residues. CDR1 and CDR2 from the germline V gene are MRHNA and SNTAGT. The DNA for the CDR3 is TGTGCCAGCAGTGACTCGCCAGGTCAAACAGTGAACACCGGGGAGCTGTTTTTT. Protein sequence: CASSDSPGQTVNTGELFF.

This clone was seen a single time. CDR3 in amino acids: CASKKEVTEKLFF. As DNA, the CDR3 is TGTGCCAGCAAAAAAGAAGTTACAGAAAAACTGTTTTTT. The genes are TRBV28 and TRBJ1-4; D not resolved. The CDR3 spans 13 residues. Trimming shortened V by 7 bases and J by 8 bases, and 14 bases separated the two germline ends. Germline lookup yields CDR1 MDHEN and CDR2 SYDVKM.

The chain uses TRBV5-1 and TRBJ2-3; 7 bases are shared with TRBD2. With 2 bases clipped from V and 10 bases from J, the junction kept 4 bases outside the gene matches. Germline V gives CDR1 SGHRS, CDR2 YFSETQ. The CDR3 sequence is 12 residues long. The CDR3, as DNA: TGCGCCAGCAGCTTCCAGCGGGAAGCGCAGTATTTT. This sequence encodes CASSFQREAQYF. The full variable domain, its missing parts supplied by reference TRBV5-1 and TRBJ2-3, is KAGVTQTPRYLIKTRGQQVTLSCSPISGHRSVSWYQQTPGQGLQFLFEYFSETQRNKGNFPGRFSGRQFSNSRSEMNVSTLELGDSALYLCASSFQREAQYFGPGTRLTVL.

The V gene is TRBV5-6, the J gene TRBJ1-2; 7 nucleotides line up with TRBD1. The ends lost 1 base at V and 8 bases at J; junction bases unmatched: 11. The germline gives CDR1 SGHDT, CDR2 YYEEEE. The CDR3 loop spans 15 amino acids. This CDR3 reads CASSLWHRGRGGYTF. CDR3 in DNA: TGTGCCAGCAGCTTGTGGCACAGGGGAAGAGGGGGCTACACCTTC.

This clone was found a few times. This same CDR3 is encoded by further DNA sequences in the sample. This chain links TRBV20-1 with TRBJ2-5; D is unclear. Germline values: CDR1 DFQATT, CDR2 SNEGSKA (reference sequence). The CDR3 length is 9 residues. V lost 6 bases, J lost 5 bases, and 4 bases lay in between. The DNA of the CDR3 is TGCAGTGCCAGGGAGACCCAGTACTTC. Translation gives CSARETQYF.

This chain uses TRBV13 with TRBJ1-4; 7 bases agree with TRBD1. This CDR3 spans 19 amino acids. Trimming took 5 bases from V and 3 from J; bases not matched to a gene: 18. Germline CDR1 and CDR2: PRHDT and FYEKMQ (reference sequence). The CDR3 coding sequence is TGTGCCAGCAGCAACAGACAGGGTGAAGATCTAGTGTCTAATGAAAAACTGTTTTTT. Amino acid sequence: CASSNRQGEDLVSNEKLFF.

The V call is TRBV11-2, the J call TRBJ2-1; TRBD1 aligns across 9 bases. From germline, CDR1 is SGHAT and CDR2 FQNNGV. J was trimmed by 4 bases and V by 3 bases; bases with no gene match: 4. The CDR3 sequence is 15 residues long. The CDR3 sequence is CASSFRDRVYNEQFF. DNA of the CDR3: TGTGCCAGCAGCTTCCGGGACAGGGTGTACAATGAGCAGTTCTTC. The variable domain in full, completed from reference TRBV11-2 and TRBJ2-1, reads EAGVAQSPRYKIIEKRQSVAFWCNPISGHATLYWYQQILGQGPKLLIQFQNNGVVDDSQLPKDRFSAERLKGVDSTLKIQPAKLEDSAVYLCASSFRDRVYNEQFFGPGTRLTVL.

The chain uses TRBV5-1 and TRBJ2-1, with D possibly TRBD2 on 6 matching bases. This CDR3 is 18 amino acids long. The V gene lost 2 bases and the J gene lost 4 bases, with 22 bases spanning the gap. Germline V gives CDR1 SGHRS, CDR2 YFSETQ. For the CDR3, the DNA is TGCGCCAGCAGCTTAAAGGGAGAGGAGGGTAGGGGTTACAATGAGCAGTTCTTC. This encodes CASSLKGEEGRGYNEQFF.

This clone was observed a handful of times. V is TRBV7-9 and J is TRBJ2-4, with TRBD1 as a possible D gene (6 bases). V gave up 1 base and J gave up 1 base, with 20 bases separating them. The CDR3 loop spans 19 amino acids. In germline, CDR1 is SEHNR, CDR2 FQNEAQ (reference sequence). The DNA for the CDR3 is TGTGCCAGCAGCTTAGAGACGGTTACAGGGTTTCGGGCCAAAAACATTCAGTACTTC. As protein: CASSLETVTGFRAKNIQYF.